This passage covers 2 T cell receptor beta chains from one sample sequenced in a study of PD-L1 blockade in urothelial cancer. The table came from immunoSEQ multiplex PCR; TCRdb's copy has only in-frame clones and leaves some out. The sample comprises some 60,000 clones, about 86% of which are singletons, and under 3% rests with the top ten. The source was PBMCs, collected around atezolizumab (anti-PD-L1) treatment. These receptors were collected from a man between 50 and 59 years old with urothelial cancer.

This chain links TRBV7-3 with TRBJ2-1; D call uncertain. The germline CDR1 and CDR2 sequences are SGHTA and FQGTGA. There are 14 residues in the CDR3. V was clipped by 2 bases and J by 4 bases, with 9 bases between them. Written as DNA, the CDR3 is TGTGCCAGCAGCTTATCGGCAGGATACAATGAGCAGTTCTTC. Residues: CASSLSAGYNEQFF.

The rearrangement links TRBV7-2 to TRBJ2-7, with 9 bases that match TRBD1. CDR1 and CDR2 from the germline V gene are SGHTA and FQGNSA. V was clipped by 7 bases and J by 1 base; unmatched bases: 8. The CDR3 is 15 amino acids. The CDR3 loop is CASTLRDRASYEQYF. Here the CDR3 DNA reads TGTGCCAGCACCCTCCGGGACAGGGCTTCCTACGAGCAGTACTTC.